Sequencing of this T cell receptor beta chain was carried out in a study of OX40 agonist ivuxolimab in advanced cancers. About the study as a whole: Ivuxolimab was a fully human IgG2 agonistic monoclonal antibody targeting the costimulatory receptor OX40 (CD134). The paper describes the monotherapy dose-escalation part (N of about 52 patients) of the phase I trial of ivuxolimab. Prior anti-PD-1, anti-PD-L1 or anti-CTLA-4 therapy was permitted, and approximately 39% of dose-escalation patients had received checkpoint inhibitors. Three dose-escalation patients achieved partial responses, one with hepatocellular carcinoma and two with cutaneous melanoma. In the dose-escalation cohort, 82.7% of patients were male, and the mean age was roughly 60 years, with a range of about 20 to 90. Among the roughly 52 dose-escalation patients, some 19 had hepatocellular carcinoma, roughly 15 melanoma, 9 renal cell carcinoma and 9 head and neck cancer. Peripheral TCRbeta sequencing was intended to test whether TCR sequence diversity was altered and clonal T-cell expansion was caused by ivuxolimab. Intravenous ivuxolimab was administered to patients every 2 weeks at six dose levels: 0.01, 0.1, 0.3, 1.5, 3 and 10 mg/kg. The paper as a whole reports these results and caveats: Antigen specificity was not determined for the clonally expanded peripheral T cells. Low levels of normalized T-cell clonal expansion were also seen in some patients who did not respond. Partial responders in the 0.1-3.0 mg/kg groups had among the lowest normalized peripheral clonal expansion, especially among CD8+ T cells. Clonal expansion of both CD4+ and CD8+ blood T cells was observed from baseline to week 6 at doses 0.1 to 3.0 mg/kg. After ivuxolimab, expanded clones were on average more numerous among CD8+ T cells than among CD4+ T cells.

Genomic DNA was extracted from sorted cells for sequencing of the TCRbeta CDR3 region. TCRbeta CDR3 regions were sequenced using the immunoSEQ Assay. Imported from immuneACCESS, the table was reduced by TCRdb to in-frame sequences with V and J called. These copies leave out some clones; in studies compared against another copy, an unresolved V gene accounts for under half, and the cause of the remainder is not known. Here the sample has about 86,000 clones; about 89% occur a single time. Roughly 9.4% of the sample comes from the top ten. On this clone: Its specific antigen is unknown. No clone much larger than this one lies a single base away; base qualities are absent.

Its CDR3 holds 15 amino acids, cysteine through phenylalanine. Just CDR3 DNA is preserved here, 45 bases in frame from base 1. CDR1 and CDR2, per the germline V gene, are SGHVS and FQNEAQ. Cut back by 2 bases and 0 bases, the V and J ends lie 8 bases apart. The trial excluded patients who had a history of autoimmune disease or who were on systemic immunosuppression. Peripheral blood for TCR sequencing was collected from all dose cohorts at baseline, on cycle 4 day 1, and on cycle 7 day 1. The samples were drawn from a first-in-human, open-label, multicenter phase I dose-escalation trial of ivuxolimab. Adults with locally advanced or metastatic melanoma, renal cell carcinoma, hepatocellular carcinoma or head and neck squamous cell carcinoma were enrolled in the trial. Before TCR sequencing, CD4+ T cells and CD8+ T cells from peripheral blood were sorted into separate populations.

The specimen comprised CD4+ or CD8+ T cells sorted from blood, sampled in a trial of the OX40 agonist ivuxolimab. The chain is encoded by TRBV7-8 joined to TRBJ2-1, with no confidently assigned D gene. The clonotype originates from an adult with an advanced solid tumor such as melanoma, head and neck, liver or kidney cancer. This receptor carries the CDR3 CASSLIPSSYNEQFF. The nucleotide sequence is TGTGCCAGCAGCTTAATCCCGAGCTCCTACAATGAGCAGTTCTTC.